The 32 T cell receptor beta chains reported below all come from one sample, sequenced in a study of T cell repertoires in cytomegalovirus infection. TCRdb ran MiXCR on the reads and lists one entry per CDR3 protein. Seen here are some 400,000 distinct CDR3 sequences, about a sixth observed once, and the top ten hold approximately 10%. The sample consisted of PBMCs. These TCRs come from a human donor in good health (CMV status not recorded). Some clones in this sample may be carry-over from other donors' samples.

This clonotype has a handful of counts. This sequence joins TRBV27 and TRBJ1-1, with TRBD1 as a possible D gene (5 bases). From germline, CDR1 is MNHEY and CDR2 SMNVEV (reference sequence). V lost 7 bases and J 0 bases, leaving 12 bases between the germline ends. The CDR3 has 14 amino acids. In DNA form, the CDR3 reads TGTGCCAGCAATCCCAGAGGGGTGAACACTGAAGCTTTCTTT. It is translated as CASNPRGVNTEAFF.

This clonotype was counted at least ten times. The chain couples TRBV12-3 or TRBV12-4 to TRBJ2-5; 9 bases map to TRBD2. Trimming took 1 base from V and 7 from J; bases not matched to a gene: 7. The CDR3 is made up of 15 amino acids. The CDR3 is CASSLEGSLAGTQYF. The CDR3 nucleotides read TGTGCCAGCAGTTTAGAGGGTTCACTAGCGGGGACCCAGTACTTC.

CDR3 sequence reads: CASSQDWGNTEAFF. Written as DNA, the CDR3 is TGCGCCAGCAGCCAAGATTGGGGGAACACTGAAGCTTTCTTT. The chain employs TRBV4-3 and TRBJ1-1; D is uncertain. V shed 0 bases and J shed 1 base, with 6 bases lying between them. The germline gives CDR1 LGHNA, CDR2 YSLEER. The length of the CDR3 is 14 residues.

Ten or more counts support this clonotype. This chain joins TRBV7-6 and TRBJ1-5; D unresolved. Germline-derived CDR1 and CDR2 are SGHVS and FNYEAQ. The CDR3 extends over 13 amino acids. Trimming removed 5 bases from V and 3 bases from J, with 8 bases in between. The CDR3 coding sequence is TGTGCCAGCAGCAGGATTAACAATCAGCCCCAGCATTTT. Translated: CASSRINNQPQHF.

This clonotype was detected a few times. The chain's CDR3 is CASSPGGGVDREQFF. CDR3 in DNA: TGTGCCAGCAGCCCCGGGGGGGGAGTAGACAGGGAGCAGTTCTTC. The gene calls are TRBV7-6 and TRBJ2-1, with 8 bases fitting TRBD2. J lost 10 bases, V lost 5 bases, and 13 bases had no gene match. The CDR3 is made up of 15 amino acids. The germline gives CDR1 SGHVS, CDR2 FNYEAQ.

This chain joins TRBV10-3 and TRBJ2-5, with 7 bases that match TRBD2. The J segment lost 1 base and the V segment lost 6 bases, leaving 5 bases of the junction unmatched. The CDR3 consists of 14 residues. The germline gives CDR1 ENHRY, CDR2 SYGVKD. The CDR3 loop reads CAIRAASGQETQYF. CDR3 nucleotide sequence: TGTGCCATCAGGGCGGCTAGCGGCCAAGAGACCCAGTACTTC.

The rearrangement joins TRBV4-3 to TRBJ1-4; TRBD1 matches 9 bases. Germline trimming cut 1 base from V and 7 bases from J; bases unmatched to any gene: 4. From germline, CDR1 is LGHNA and CDR2 YSLEER. The CDR3 is 15 amino acids. The CDR3, as DNA: TGCGCCAGCAGCCAAGTGGGACAGGGTGGTGAAAAACTGTTTTTT. This sequence encodes CASSQVGQGGEKLFF.

The rearrangement uses TRBV12-5 and TRBJ1-1, with D perhaps matching TRBD1 (6 bases). V was pared by 0 bases and J by 0 bases, with 11 bases between. Germline lookup yields CDR1 LGHNT and CDR2 FRNRAP. The CDR3 has 16 residues. This chain's CDR3 is CASGLVDRIMNTEAFF. The CDR3 DNA follows: TGTGCTAGTGGTTTGGTAGACAGGATAATGAACACTGAAGCTTTCTTT.

This sequence joins TRBV9 and TRBJ2-3; D is unclear. Deletions cut 0 bases from V and 4 bases from J, with 9 bases between. This CDR3 is 14 amino acids long. Germline lookup yields CDR1 SGDLS and CDR2 YYNGEE. The CDR3 region has the DNA TGTGCCAGCAGCGTAGTTCAAGACGCAGATACGCAGTATTTT. It translates to CASSVVQDADTQYF.

V is TRBV5-6 and J is TRBJ1-1; D gene uncertain. Germline V gene lookup returns CDR1 SGHDT and CDR2 YYEEEE. V gave up 4 bases and J gave up 7 bases, with 11 bases separating them. CDR3 length: 12 amino acids. The CDR3 DNA follows: TGTGCCAGCAGCCCTGGGGAGGGTGAAGCTTTCTTT. Residues: CASSPGEGEAFF.

V usage is TRBV19 and J usage is TRBJ1-3; D not certain. Looked up from germline, CDR1 is LNHDA and CDR2 is SQIVND (reference sequence). V lost 6 bases, J lost 1 base, and 7 bases lay in between. The CDR3 consists of 13 residues. CDR3 protein: CASRISSGNTIYF. The CDR3 DNA sequence: TGTGCCAGTAGGATCTCTTCTGGAAACACCATATATTTT.

The chain combines TRBV29-1 with TRBJ2-5, with D hard to call. Per germline, CDR1 SQVTM and CDR2 ANQGSEA. The CDR3 is 12 amino acids. The V and J ends lost 6 bases and 5 bases respectively, with 13 bases between them. The CDR3 reads CSVDLSRETQYF. The CDR3, as DNA: TGCAGCGTGGACCTAAGTAGGGAGACCCAGTACTTC.

This clonotype was observed once. A junction end diverges from the germline sequence, so it may reflect a read error. The chain joins TRBV5-5 to TRBJ1-5, with unresolved D. There are 13 residues in the CDR3. Germline V CDR1 and CDR2: SGHKS, YYEKEE (reference sequence). CDR3 loop: CASTPAADQPQRF. CDR3 bases: TGTGCCAGCACCCCCGCAGCGGATCAGCCCCAGCGTTTT.

The chain links TRBV5-5 to TRBJ1-2; perhaps TRBD1 as D (6 bases). Trimming stripped 2 bases from V and 8 bases from J, with 16 bases between. The CDR3 is 14 residues long. Germline CDR1 reads SGHKS; CDR2 reads YYEKEE (reference sequence). CDR3 nucleotides: TGTGCCAGCAGCTTCTGGGGGGGCGCCCCGGGCTACACCTTC. It is translated as CASSFWGGAPGYTF.

The rearrangement uses TRBV5-4 and TRBJ1-2, with TRBD1 matching over 9 bases. The CDR3 runs 14 residues. Germline V gives CDR1 SGHNT, CDR2 YYREEE (reference sequence). Germline trimming cut 3 bases from V and 2 bases from J; bases unmatched to any gene: 2. The CDR3 spells CASSSGQGNYGYTF. The CDR3 coding sequence is TGTGCCAGCAGCTCAGGACAGGGGAACTATGGCTACACCTTC.

The CDR3 loop reads CSAPQTGGVEKLFF. The CDR3 bases are TGCAGTGCTCCCCAGACCGGGGGGGTTGAAAAACTGTTTTTT. The genes are TRBV20-1 and TRBJ1-4; D is perhaps TRBD1 (5 bases). There are 14 residues in the CDR3. Trimming took off 5 bases at V and 7 bases at J, with 17 bases between the two ends. Germline CDR1 is DFQATT and CDR2 is SNEGSKA (reference sequence).

This clonotype has more than one count but fewer than ten. The chain has TRBV7-6 and TRBJ2-1; possibly TRBD1 for D (8 bases). The V end was cut by 5 bases, the J end by 9 bases, with 20 bases between. CDR3 length: 15 amino acids. Germline V gene sequence: CDR1 SGHVS, CDR2 FNYEAQ. The CDR3 spells CASSPQGEGGPEQFF. The CDR3 nucleotides read TGTGCCAGCAGCCCACAGGGGGAGGGCGGTCCTGAGCAGTTCTTC.

The chain uses TRBV4-1 and TRBJ1-3, with no clear D. Trimming took off 3 bases at V and 8 bases at J, with 5 bases between the two ends. The germline V gene encodes CDR1 MGHRA and CDR2 YSYEKL. CDR3 size: 11 residues. CDR3 DNA sequence: TGCGCCAGCAGCCATAAAGACACCATATATTTT. This encodes CASSHKDTIYF.

This clonotype has a handful of counts. V gene TRBV27 combines with J gene TRBJ1-1; 9 bases are a match to TRBD1. Per the germline V gene, CDR1 is MNHEY and CDR2 is SMNVEV (reference sequence). V trimming: 5 bases; J trimming: 4 bases; junction bases outside the gene matches: 11. CDR3 length equals 16 residues. CDR3 loop: CASSPRTGALVTEAFF. In DNA, the CDR3 is TGTGCCAGCAGTCCCCGGACAGGGGCGTTAGTCACTGAAGCTTTCTTT.

This clonotype appeared many times. This chain connects TRBV7-2 to TRBJ2-4, with D unresolved. The CDR3 has 14 residues. Germline-derived CDR1 and CDR2 are SGHTA and FQGNSA. V was clipped by 7 bases and J by 9 bases, with 19 bases between them. The CDR3 is CASNPKLGSGIQYF. CDR3 coding DNA: TGTGCCAGCAACCCCAAGCTAGGCTCAGGCATTCAGTACTTC.

V is TRBV3-1 and J is TRBJ2-1; 8 nucleotides agree with TRBD1. This CDR3 region has 14 residues. Germline loops: CDR1 LGHDT, CDR2 YNNKEL (reference sequence). The junction had 8 bases not matched to a gene; V was cut back by 4 bases and J by 9 bases. The CDR3 is CASSPGAGGTEQFF. The CDR3 DNA reads TGTGCCAGCAGCCCGGGGGCAGGGGGCACTGAGCAGTTCTTC.

The chain employs TRBV20-1 and TRBJ1-1; D is undetermined. Deletions cut 2 bases from V and 0 bases from J, with 7 bases between. In germline, CDR1 is DFQATT, CDR2 SNEGSKA (reference sequence). This CDR3 is built from 13 residues. CDR3 in amino acids: CSARPYMNTEAFF. The CDR3 DNA is TGCAGTGCTAGACCCTACATGAACACTGAAGCTTTCTTT.

This clonotype has ten or more counts. This chain uses TRBV2 with TRBJ2-3; D call uncertain. Germline loops: CDR1 SNHLY, CDR2 FYNNEI. Trimming shortened V by 8 bases and J by 5 bases, and 8 bases separated the two germline ends. The CDR3 is 11 amino acids. CDR3 sequence (DNA): TGTGCCAGCCTCCTGGGAGATACGCAGTATTTT. Its translation is CASLLGDTQYF.

This clonotype was seen a handful of times. The chain is built from TRBV7-2 and TRBJ2-2; 8 bases align to TRBD2. Germline V lookup: CDR1 SGHTA, CDR2 FQGNSA. The trim removed 4 bases at V and 0 bases at J, leaving 1 base unmatched. CDR3 length: 15 amino acids. The chain's CDR3 is CASSYSGANTGELFF. The CDR3 DNA reads TGTGCCAGCAGCTATAGCGGGGCGAACACCGGGGAGCTGTTTTTT. Using reference TRBV7-2 and TRBJ2-2 for the parts outside the CDR3, the full variable domain is GAGVSQSPSNKVTEKGKDVELRCDPISGHTALYWYRQSLGQGLEFLIYFQGNSAPDKSGLPSDRFSAERTGGSVSTLTIQRTQQEDSAVYLCASSYSGANTGELFFGEGSRLTVL.

There are a few counts of this clonotype. The rearrangement joins TRBV20-1 to TRBJ1-1, with unresolved D. The ends were cut back, 5 bases at V and 1 base at J, with 17 bases in the middle. Germline V gene data show CDR1 as DFQATT and CDR2 as SNEGSKA (reference sequence). The CDR3 covers 15 residues. Here the CDR3 DNA reads TGCAGTGCTTATCGGTCCGGGCCTACGAACACTGAAGCTTTCTTT. Amino acid sequence: CSAYRSGPTNTEAFF.

This chain links TRBV27 with TRBJ2-3; 8 bases match TRBD2. This CDR3 spans 11 amino acids. Germline-derived CDR1 and CDR2 are MNHEY and SMNVEV (reference sequence). DNA of the CDR3: TGTGTCGAAAGGTGGGGACTAGAGCGGTATTTT. It yields the protein CVERWGLERYF.

This clonotype was seen repeatedly, ten times or more. The chain carries TRBV7-2 and TRBJ2-1, with 7 bases aligning to TRBD2. V dropped 0 bases and J dropped 6; count of bases not matched to a gene: 5. The CDR3 is made up of 15 amino acids. The germline gives CDR1 SGHTA, CDR2 FQGNSA. This CDR3 is CASSLASGGGNEQFF. CDR3 bases: TGTGCCAGCAGCTTAGCGTCGGGGGGAGGCAATGAGCAGTTCTTC.

For this clonotype: A much larger clone lies a single base off, so this may be a read error. The chain recombines TRBV6-6 with TRBJ2-5, with 12 nucleotides matching TRBD2. The CDR3 is 14 residues long. V lost 6 bases and J lost 3; bases outside the gene matches: 2. Per the germline V gene, CDR1 is MNHNY and CDR2 is SVGAGI (reference sequence). CDR3 in amino acids: CASSRTSGKETQYF. The CDR3, as DNA: TGTGCCAGCAGCAGGACTAGCGGGAAAGAGACCCAGTACTTC.

This chain links TRBV7-2 with TRBJ1-3, with unresolved D. CDR1 is SGHTA and CDR2 is FQGNSA in the germline V gene. V was cut by 5 bases and J by 2 bases, with 13 bases left in between. The CDR3 contains 15 residues. The CDR3 DNA follows: TGTGCCAGCAGCCCCTCGGCCTCCCCTGGAAACACCATATATTTT. Its protein is CASSPSASPGNTIYF.

This clonotype was picked up many times. The rearrangement joins TRBV7-8 to TRBJ2-1; TRBD2 matches 9 bases. Germline CDR1 SGHVS, CDR2 FQNEAQ. V was pared by 4 bases and J by 8 bases, with 3 bases of the junction left unmatched. The CDR3 has 13 amino acids. The CDR3 DNA is TGTGCCAGCAGCTCTAGGACTAGCGATGAGCAGTTCTTC. As protein: CASSSRTSDEQFF. The entire variable domain, with the rest obtained from reference TRBV7-8 and TRBJ2-1, is as follows: GAGVSQSPRYKVAKRGQDVALRCDPISGHVSLFWYQQALGQGPEFLTYFQNEAQLDKSGLPSDRFFAERPEGSVSTLKIQRTQQEDSAVYLCASSSRTSDEQFFGPGTRLTVL.

DNA of the CDR3: TGTGCCAGCAGCTTAGCGGGCTATCAACAGTTCTTC. Its translation: CASSLAGYQQFF. V is TRBV7-9 and J is TRBJ2-1; D not certain. Between the trimmed V and J ends, which lost 0 bases and 13 bases, there was a span of 10 bases. The germline V gene encodes CDR1 SEHNR and CDR2 FQNEAQ (reference sequence). This CDR3 has 12 residues.

This clonotype was counted many times. V and J are TRBV7-8 and TRBJ2-1; TRBD2 is a possible D gene (6 bases). CDR1 and CDR2 from the germline V gene are SGHVS and FQNEAQ. The CDR3 is 12 amino acids. V lost 3 bases, J lost 7 bases, and 7 bases lay in between. The CDR3 loop reads CASSFLANEQFF. The DNA of the CDR3 is TGTGCCAGCAGCTTCCTAGCGAATGAGCAGTTCTTC. Looking up the rest from reference TRBV7-8 and TRBJ2-1 gives the full variable domain: GAGVSQSPRYKVAKRGQDVALRCDPISGHVSLFWYQQALGQGPEFLTYFQNEAQLDKSGLPSDRFFAERPEGSVSTLKIQRTQQEDSAVYLCASSFLANEQFFGPGTRLTVL.